The entry that follows covers one TCR beta chain sequence. Its matching antigen is unknown. This entry belongs to a study of T cells in Graves' hyperthyroidism and ophthalmopathy. Looking at the study overall: The blood sample was taken at first diagnosis, before treatment began.

PBMCs were derived from around 10 ml fresh peripheral blood. Trimming took 7 bases from V and 4 from J; bases not matched to a gene: 4. Germline V CDR1 and CDR2: LGHNT, FRNRAP. The CDR3 totals 14 residues. General study points: Before onset, by a median of approximately 5.9 months, the model predicted ophthalmopathy.

There were TCR beta CDR3 regions amplified from RNA transcripts. The study used the HTBI primer set for a first-round RT-PCR of the TCR CDR3. TCRdb re-analysed the multiplex PCR reads in MiXCR, keeping a single row per CDR3 protein. This sample has nearly 600,000 distinct CDR3 sequences; over 12% occur once, and the top ten carry about 7%. The chain joins TRBV12-5 to TRBJ2-2; 9 bases match TRBD1. The sequencing input was blood. The sequence came from a woman aged 18-30 years with Graves' ophthalmopathy. The CDR3, as DNA: TGTGCTAGTGCGGGGGACAGGGTCACCGGGGAGCTGTTTTTT. It codes for CASAGDRVTGELFF.